Each of the 15 T cell receptor beta chains below was sequenced from the same sample in a study of molecular identifiers for immune sequencing clone quantification. From the PCR reads, TCRdb called clonotypes with MiXCR, one entry per CDR3 protein. The data show thousands of distinct CDR3 sequences, roughly a third seen once. The sample was naive CD8+ T cells from blood, with Jurkat cell RNA spiked in. The sample's subset: FACS-sorted CD8+CD4-CCR7+CD45RA+ naive T cells. These receptors were obtained from a human donor in good health. Some libraries in this study had Jurkat cell RNA spiked in.

For this clonotype: Because the CDR3 is missing its conserved closing phenylalanine or tryptophan, this is likely a read error. V gene TRBV19 combines with J gene TRBJ1-5; D may be TRBD1 (5 bases). Trimming removed 5 bases at V and 8 bases at J, with 19 bases between. In germline, CDR1 is LNHDA, CDR2 SQIVND (reference sequence). The CDR3 runs to 15 residues. CDR3 DNA sequence: TGTGCCAGTAGTTCCGGGACGGCGATGGTGGAGCCCCAGCATTCT. This codes for CASSSGTAMVEPQHS.

The gene calls are TRBV12-3 or TRBV12-4 and TRBJ2-2; D ambiguous. V was clipped by 3 bases and J by 7 bases, with 3 bases between them. The CDR3 extends over 11 amino acids. In DNA form, the CDR3 reads TGTGCCAGCAGTTTCAGCGGGGAGCTGTTTTTT. As protein: CASSFSGELFF.

This chain's CDR3 is CASSYQGPSFTDTQYF. In nucleotides, the CDR3 is TGTGCCAGCAGTTACCAAGGACCCAGCTTCACAGATACGCAGTATTTT. The rearrangement links TRBV27 to TRBJ2-3; no reliable D call. The CDR3 is 16 residues long. V was trimmed by 4 bases and J by 2 bases, leaving 16 bases between them. Germline V lookup: CDR1 MNHEY, CDR2 SMNVEV (reference sequence).

The chain is built from TRBV7-9 and TRBJ2-7, with a possible D match to TRBD2 (5 bases). The CDR3 spans 13 residues. The V gene's germline CDR1 is SEHNR and CDR2 FQNEAQ (reference sequence). Deletions cut 3 bases from V and 2 bases from J, with 8 bases between. The CDR3 DNA sequence: TGTGCCAGCAGCTTCCCCGGGACCTACGAGCAGTACTTC. As protein: CASSFPGTYEQYF.

The chain couples TRBV19 to TRBJ1-1; tentatively, D is TRBD1 (6 bases). The germline V and J ends were trimmed by 7 bases and 6 bases, with 12 bases remaining between them. Per the germline V gene, CDR1 is LNHDA and CDR2 is SQIVND (reference sequence). This CDR3 comprises 12 residues. CDR3 in amino acids: CASTLGGPEAFF. For the CDR3, the DNA is TGTGCCAGTACCCTCGGGGGGCCTGAAGCTTTCTTT.

This clonotype was seen only a few times. This CDR3 reads CASSLKISSYEQYF. The CDR3 DNA reads TGTGCCAGCAGTTTAAAGATTAGCTCCTACGAGCAGTACTTC. V gene TRBV28 combines with J gene TRBJ2-7; D gene ambiguous. The CDR3 extends over 14 amino acids. Trimming cost V 2 bases and J 0 bases, with 8 bases left between them. Germline loops: CDR1 MDHEN, CDR2 SYDVKM. Variable domain in full (rest from reference TRBV28 and TRBJ2-7): DVKVTQSSRYLVKRTGEKVFLECVQDMDHENMFWYRQDPGLGLRLIYFSYDVKMKEKGDIPEGYSVSREKKERFSLILESASTNQTSMYLCASSLKISSYEQYFGPGTRLTVT.

The chain carries TRBV24-1 and TRBJ2-1, with D maybe TRBD2 (5 bases). The CDR3 contains 13 residues. In germline, CDR1 is KGHDR, CDR2 SFDVKD. V was trimmed by 12 bases and J by 7 bases, leaving 18 bases between them. The CDR3 sequence is CAPLRESGNEQFF. In nucleotides, the CDR3 is TGTGCCCCCCTGAGGGAGTCGGGGAATGAGCAGTTCTTC.

The chain joins TRBV6-5 to TRBJ2-2, with TRBD1 matching 12 bases. The CDR3 is 14 residues long. Looked up from germline, CDR1 is MNHEY and CDR2 is SVGAGI. V lost 10 bases, J lost 4 bases, and 4 bases stayed unmatched. The CDR3 is CATGDRGPTGELFF. The CDR3 coding sequence is TGTGCCACAGGGGACAGGGGGCCCACCGGGGAGCTGTTTTTT.

The rearrangement joins TRBV28 to TRBJ2-2, with D hard to call. Trimming left V 6 bases short and J 3 bases short, with 8 bases between. In germline, CDR1 is MDHEN, CDR2 SYDVKM. The CDR3 contains 13 residues. The CDR3 region has the DNA TGTGCCAGCAGATTAAGGGACACCGGGGAGCTGTTTTTT. This gives the protein CASRLRDTGELFF.

This clonotype is a singleton in its sample. CDR3 sequence reads: CASSSGDRRYGYTF. The CDR3 DNA sequence: TGTGCCAGCAGCTCCGGCGACAGACGCTATGGCTACACCTTC. This chain connects TRBV7-9 to TRBJ1-2, with D perhaps matching TRBD1 (5 bases). Per the germline V gene, CDR1 is SEHNR and CDR2 is FQNEAQ (reference sequence). The V end lost 4 bases, the J end lost 4 bases, and 13 bases lay between the germline ends. The CDR3 sequence is 14 residues long.

The chain has TRBV7-9 and TRBJ2-1, with D unclear. Per the germline V gene, CDR1 is SEHNR and CDR2 is FQNEAQ (reference sequence). V lost 4 bases and J lost 0, with 16 bases in between. This CDR3 is built from 17 residues. The CDR3 bases are TGTGCCAGCAGCTCCAGAATGAGGCAAGGCTCCTACAATGAGCAGTTCTTC. Encoded protein: CASSSRMRQGSYNEQFF.

This clonotype appeared a single time. Being one base from a much bigger clone, this may be a read error. V and J are TRBV28 and TRBJ2-7; D not certain. Germline lookup yields CDR1 MDHEN and CDR2 SYDVKM. The CDR3 has 11 residues. This CDR3 is CASSPAYEQDF. In DNA form, the CDR3 reads TGTGCCAGCAGCCCCGCCTACGAGCAGGACTTC. Looking up the rest from reference TRBV28 and TRBJ2-7 gives the full variable domain: DVKVTQSSRYLVKRTGEKVFLECVQDMDHENMFWYRQDPGLGLRLIYFSYDVKMKEKGDIPEGYSVSREKKERFSLILESASTNQTSMYLCASSPAYEQDFGPGTRLTVT.

This chain joins TRBV13 and TRBJ2-1; D is perhaps TRBD2 (5 bases). Between the trimmed V and J ends, which lost 2 bases and 7 bases, there was a span of 9 bases. The germline CDR1 and CDR2 sequences are PRHDT and FYEKMQ (reference sequence). The CDR3 extends over 13 amino acids. For the CDR3, the DNA is TGTGCCAGCAGCTTACAAGCGGCAAATGAGCAGTTCTTC. It encodes CASSLQAANEQFF.

This clonotype was seen more than once but under ten times. The chain uses TRBV28 and TRBJ2-2; TRBD1 is a possible D gene (6 bases). CDR1 MDHEN and CDR2 SYDVKM come from the germline V gene. With 5 bases removed from V and 7 bases from J, the gap between germline ends came to 14 bases. The CDR3 loop spans 14 amino acids. CDR3 DNA sequence: TGTGCCAGCAGTCCCTACAGGGTGGGCGGGGAGCTGTTTTTT. As protein: CASSPYRVGGELFF. Looking up the rest from reference TRBV28 and TRBJ2-2 gives the full variable domain: DVKVTQSSRYLVKRTGEKVFLECVQDMDHENMFWYRQDPGLGLRLIYFSYDVKMKEKGDIPEGYSVSREKKERFSLILESASTNQTSMYLCASSPYRVGGELFFGEGSRLTVL.

The chain links TRBV13 to TRBJ2-3; 11 bases match TRBD2. Trimming took 6 bases from V and 4 from J; bases not matched to a gene: 18. Germline CDR1 reads PRHDT; CDR2 reads FYEKMQ (reference sequence). The CDR3 sequence is 19 residues long. The CDR3: CASRGPGLADIRGPDTQYF. The CDR3 region has the DNA TGTGCCAGCAGGGGCCCGGGACTAGCGGACATTCGAGGTCCAGATACGCAGTATTTT.